These T cell receptor beta chains were read from a single sample in a study of glioma-infiltrating T cells. TCRdb processed the multiplex PCR reads anew with MiXCR; each CDR3 protein has one entry. The repertoire holds 170,000 or so distinct CDR3 sequences, with around 40% as singletons. Sequencing used glioma tissue, nonneoplastic brain tissue, or PBMCs (not recorded which). The receptors derive from a human donor with low-grade glioma or glioblastoma, undergoing nonglioma brain surgery, or in good health (not recorded which). CDR3s include the opening cysteine and the closing phenylalanine or tryptophan. D genes are given only for firm matches. Size is omitted from some rows. Given values are once, few, many or a class for expanded clones.

V: TRBV12-3/TRBV12-4
D: .
J: TRBJ1-1
size: many
CDR3: CASSLSRNTEAFF
DNA: TGTGCCAGCAGTTTATCCAGGAACACTGAAGCTTTCTTT

V: TRBV6-1
D: .
J: TRBJ2-3
size: many
CDR3: CASSDSSDTQYF
DNA: TGTGCCAGCAGTGACAGTTCAGATACGCAGTATTTT

V: TRBV5-4
D: TRBD1
J: TRBJ2-3
size: .
CDR3: CASSLGWTGEGDTQYF
DNA: TGTGCCAGCAGCTTGGGTTGGACAGGAGAGGGAGATACGCAGTATTTT

V: TRBV6-6
D: .
J: TRBJ1-2
size: many
CDR3: CASSYGRGAGYTF
DNA: TGTGCCAGCAGTTACGGAAGGGGAGCCGGCTACACCTTC

V: TRBV27
D: .
J: TRBJ1-1
size: .
CDR3: CARSYRPNNEAFF
DNA: TGTGCCAGAAGCTATAGACCGAACAATGAAGCTTTCTTT

V: TRBV28
D: .
J: TRBJ1-6
size: many
CDR3: CASKTPNNSPLHF
DNA: TGTGCCAGCAAAACGCCAAATAATTCACCCCTCCACTTT

V: TRBV19
D: .
J: TRBJ1-5
size: few
CDR3: CASNPESGQGSPPQHF
DNA: TGTGCCAGTAATCCAGAATCGGGGCAGGGTAGTCCGCCCCAGCATTTT

V: TRBV7-9
D: .
J: TRBJ2-1
size: .
CDR3: CASSPRETYEQFF
DNA: TGTGCCAGCAGCCCCCGAGAAACCTACGAGCAGTTCTTC

V: TRBV4-1
D: .
J: TRBJ1-2
size: few
CDR3: CASSQAQGSTHYGYTF
DNA: TGCGCCAGCAGCCAAGCCCAGGGTTCAACTCACTATGGCTACACCTTC

V: TRBV28
D: .
J: TRBJ2-7
size: .
CDR3: CASSAGFSLSYEQHF
DNA: TGTGCCAGCAGCGCTGGTTTTAGTTTGTCCTACGAGCAGCACTTC

V: TRBV5-1
D: .
J: TRBJ2-3
size: few
CDR3: CASRDGSTDTQYF
DNA: TGCGCCAGCAGGGACGGCAGCACAGATACGCAGTATTTT

V: TRBV28
D: TRBD1
J: TRBJ1-5
size: many
CDR3: CASSLQTGGLNQPQHF
DNA: TGTGCCAGCAGTTTACAAACAGGGGGACTCAATCAGCCCCAGCATTTT

V: TRBV20-1
D: .
J: TRBJ2-4
size: .
CDR3: CSARETGGFKKNIEYF
DNA: TGCAGTGCTAGAGAGACGGGTGGCTTTAAAAAAAACATTGAGTACTTC

V: TRBV20-1
D: TRBD2
J: TRBJ2-1
size: many
CDR3: CSARSGRDNYNEQFF
DNA: TGCAGTGCTAGAAGCGGGAGGGATAACTACAATGAGCAGTTCTTC

V: TRBV27
D: TRBD2
J: TRBJ2-3
size: many
CDR3: CASSRPSGSGADTQYF
DNA: TGTGCCAGCAGTAGGCCCAGCGGGAGTGGGGCAGATACGCAGTATTTT

V: TRBV20-1
D: .
J: TRBJ1-5
size: many
CDR3: CSATDGNQPQHF
DNA: TGCAGTGCAACGGACGGCAATCAGCCCCAGCATTTT

V: TRBV2
D: .
J: TRBJ2-7
size: few
CDR3: CASSEEDVRSYEQYF
DNA: TGTGCCAGCAGTGAAGAGGACGTCCGCTCCTACGAGCAGTACTTC

V: TRBV12-3/TRBV12-4
D: TRBD1
J: TRBJ1-3
size: .
CDR3: CASSQGQESGNTIYF
DNA: TGTGCCAGCAGCCAAGGACAGGAGTCTGGAAACACCATATATTTT

V: TRBV6-1
D: .
J: TRBJ2-1
size: .
CDR3: CASSEAWSYEHFF
DNA: TGTGCCAGCAGTGAAGCTTGGTCCTATGAGCATTTCTTC

V: TRBV2
D: TRBD1
J: TRBJ1-4
size: .
CDR3: CASSSRDRDPFGEKLFF
DNA: TGTGCCAGCAGTTCCCGGGACAGGGACCCTTTTGGTGAAAAACTGTTTTTT

V: TRBV12-3/TRBV12-4
D: .
J: TRBJ1-5
size: .
CDR3: CASTLVGGKQPQHF
DNA: TGTGCCAGCACCTTAGTGGGGGGGAAGCAGCCCCAGCATTTT

V: TRBV7-2
D: TRBD2
J: TRBJ2-3
size: .
CDR3: CASSSDATLAGNYTQYF
DNA: TGTGCCAGCAGCTCCGACGCGACTCTAGCGGGGAACTATACGCAGTATTTT

V: TRBV4-1
D: .
J: TRBJ2-7
size: .
CDR3: CASSQDESRGTRSYEQYF
DNA: TGCGCCAGCAGCCAAGATGAAAGTCGGGGAACGCGCTCCTACGAGCAGTACTTC

V: TRBV19
D: TRBD1
J: TRBJ2-1
size: many
CDR3: CASRKQGMGEQFF
DNA: TGTGCCAGTAGAAAACAGGGGATGGGTGAGCAGTTCTTC

V: TRBV3-1
D: .
J: TRBJ1-1
size: many
CDR3: CASSQAVMNTEAFF
DNA: TGTGCCAGCAGCCAGGCAGTCATGAACACTGAAGCTTTCTTT

V: TRBV15
D: .
J: TRBJ2-7
size: many
CDR3: CATSRERGVRGVDEQYF
DNA: TGTGCCACCAGCAGAGAGAGGGGGGTGAGGGGGGTCGACGAGCAGTACTTC

V: TRBV29-1
D: TRBD2
J: TRBJ2-3
size: .
CDR3: CSVEVLAGGDTDTQYF
DNA: TGCAGCGTTGAGGTCCTAGCGGGGGGGGACACAGATACGCAGTATTTT

V: TRBV7-9
D: .
J: TRBJ1-1
size: many
CDR3: CASSLEFGTEAFF
DNA: TGTGCCAGCAGCTTAGAATTCGGCACTGAAGCTTTCTTT

V: TRBV5-1
D: .
J: TRBJ2-1
size: .
CDR3: CASSLVWSSSSLNEQFF
DNA: TGCGCCAGCAGCTTGGTTTGGTCGTCTAGTTCGTTGAATGAGCAGTTCTTC

V: TRBV19
D: .
J: TRBJ1-1
size: .
CDR3: CASSVTENTKAFF
DNA: TGTGCCAGTAGTGTGACAGAGAACACTAAAGCTTTCTTT

V: TRBV5-4
D: .
J: TRBJ1-4
size: many
CDR3: CASSLAGPSEDQLFF
DNA: TGTGCCAGCAGCTTGGCGGGACCTTCCGAGGATCAACTGTTTTTT

V: TRBV19
D: .
J: TRBJ2-1
size: .
CDR3: CASTPGLIYNEQFF
DNA: TGTGCCAGTACCCCAGGACTGATTTACAATGAGCAGTTCTTC

V: TRBV7-7
D: .
J: TRBJ1-1
size: many
CDR3: CASSPSGAAEAFF
DNA: TGTGCCAGCAGTCCGTCGGGAGCCGCTGAAGCTTTCTTT

V: TRBV5-4
D: TRBD1
J: TRBJ2-7
size: .
CDR3: CASSRDSSGYEQYF
DNA: TGTGCCAGCAGCAGGGACAGTTCCGGCTACGAGCAGTACTTC

V: TRBV6-6
D: TRBD2
J: TRBJ2-1
size: .
CDR3: CASSAMAAGPYNEQFF
DNA: TGTGCCAGCAGTGCCATGGCAGCGGGACCCTACAATGAGCAGTTCTTC

V: TRBV29-1
D: .
J: TRBJ2-1
size: .
CDR3: CSVEVLNEQFF
DNA: TGCAGCGTTGAAGTCCTTAATGAGCAGTTCTTC